This T cell receptor beta chain was sequenced in a study of T cell repertoires in cytomegalovirus infection. About this clonotype itself: This may stem from a read error, because a much larger clone lies one nucleotide away.

TCRdb independently ran MiXCR on the reads; one entry per CDR3 protein. The sample gives some 100,000 distinct CDR3 sequences, under 25% of which show up once; approximately 40% is in the top ten. CDR1 SGHVS and CDR2 FQNEAQ come from the germline V gene. The CDR3 has 15 residues. Source material: CD8+ T cells from PBMCs. This sequence joins TRBV7-8 and TRBJ2-3, with 8 bases aligning to TRBD2. This clonotype originated in a human donor in good health (CMV status not recorded). Some clones in this sample may be carry-over from other donors' samples. DNA of the CDR3: TGTTCCACTGGCATTGGCGGGGGGCAGGGAGATACGCAGTATTTT. It yields the protein CSTGIGGGQGDTQYF.